This is a list of T cell receptor beta chains from one sample in a study of cytomegalovirus exposure and HLA in healthy donors. The repertoire was sequenced with immunoSEQ multiplex PCR; TCRdb's copy has only in-frame clones and lacks some. Of 150,000 or so clones listed, roughly 80% are singletons. Sequencing was carried out using PBMCs. These receptors were taken from a man in his thirties or forties in good health and CMV-seropositive. The CDR3 runs from the conserved cysteine through the conserved F or W. D genes are given only for firm matches. A row's size may be missing; if present it is once, few, many or a size class.

j_gene: TRBJ1-1; v_gene: TRBV2; abundance: .; d_gene: .; CDR3aa: CASRETYFEAFF; CDR3nt: TGTGCCAGCAGGGAAACCTATTTTGAAGCTTTCTTT
j_gene: TRBJ1-1; v_gene: TRBV11-2; abundance: .; d_gene: .; CDR3aa: CASSLGIGDTEAFF; CDR3nt: TGTGCCAGCAGCTTAGGGATCGGGGACACTGAAGCTTTCTTT
j_gene: TRBJ2-7; v_gene: TRBV14; abundance: .; d_gene: .; CDR3aa: CASSQDVGPLGLEQYF; CDR3nt: TGTGCCAGCAGCCAAGATGTAGGCCCACTCGGACTCGAGCAGTACTTC
j_gene: TRBJ2-7; v_gene: TRBV5-1; abundance: .; d_gene: TRBD1; CDR3aa: CASSWGTGGNYEQYF; CDR3nt: TGCGCCAGCAGCTGGGGGACAGGGGGTAACTACGAGCAGTACTTC
j_gene: TRBJ2-7; v_gene: TRBV10-3; abundance: .; d_gene: TRBD1; CDR3aa: CATRTGGEQYF; CDR3nt: TGTGCCACCCGGACAGGGGGCGAGCAGTACTTC
j_gene: TRBJ2-7; v_gene: TRBV10-3; abundance: .; d_gene: TRBD1; CDR3aa: CAISDDGQGYNEQYF; CDR3nt: TGTGCCATCAGTGATGACGGACAGGGTTACAACGAGCAGTACTTC
j_gene: TRBJ2-7; v_gene: TRBV18; abundance: few; d_gene: .; CDR3aa: CASSLGGILYEQYF; CDR3nt: TGTGCCAGCTCCCTTGGCGGGATCCTCTACGAGCAGTACTTC
j_gene: TRBJ2-1; v_gene: TRBV28; abundance: .; d_gene: TRBD2; CDR3aa: CASTQAGLSSYNEQFF; CDR3nt: TGTGCCAGCACCCAAGCGGGGCTAAGCTCCTACAATGAGCAGTTCTTC
j_gene: TRBJ2-2; v_gene: TRBV7-2; abundance: .; d_gene: .; CDR3aa: CASIRGFGTGELFF; CDR3nt: TGTGCCAGCATAAGGGGATTCGGTACCGGGGAGCTGTTTTTT
j_gene: TRBJ2-1; v_gene: TRBV5-8; abundance: .; d_gene: .; CDR3aa: CASSPDILNSYNEQFF; CDR3nt: TGTGCCAGCAGCCCCGACATTCTTAATTCCTACAATGAGCAGTTCTTC
j_gene: TRBJ2-7; v_gene: TRBV2; abundance: .; d_gene: .; CDR3aa: CASSTTHSYEQYF; CDR3nt: TGTGCCAGCTCTACGACTCACTCCTACGAGCAGTACTTC
j_gene: TRBJ2-1; v_gene: TRBV7-9; abundance: once; d_gene: .; CDR3aa: CASSLADLSQFF; CDR3nt: TGTGCCAGCAGCTTAGCGGACTTGTCCCAGTTCTTC
j_gene: TRBJ2-7; v_gene: TRBV7-9; abundance: .; d_gene: TRBD2; CDR3aa: CASSLGGGRVTYEQYF; CDR3nt: TGTGCCAGCAGCTTAGGGGGGGGACGGGTGACCTACGAGCAGTACTTC
j_gene: TRBJ2-7; v_gene: TRBV5-1; abundance: few; d_gene: .; CDR3aa: CASSLANVVGPRYEQYF; CDR3nt: TGCGCCAGCAGCTTGGCCAACGTCGTGGGGCCGAGATACGAGCAGTACTTC
j_gene: TRBJ1-5; v_gene: TRBV13; abundance: .; d_gene: .; CDR3aa: CASSLGRGQPQHF; CDR3nt: TGTGCCAGCAGCTTAGGGCGGGGGCAGCCCCAGCATTTT
j_gene: TRBJ2-7; v_gene: TRBV6-1; abundance: .; d_gene: TRBD2; CDR3aa: CASSDLAGAGEQYF; CDR3nt: TGTGCCAGCAGCGACCTAGCGGGAGCAGGGGAGCAGTACTTC
j_gene: TRBJ2-7; v_gene: TRBV18; abundance: .; d_gene: .; CDR3aa: CASSPPLAGDEQYF; CDR3nt: TGTGCCAGCTCACCACCGCTGGCAGGGGACGAGCAGTACTTC
j_gene: TRBJ2-7; v_gene: TRBV6-5; abundance: .; d_gene: TRBD2; CDR3aa: CASSYAGGSEQYF; CDR3nt: TGTGCCAGCAGTTATGCGGGAGGTTCTGAGCAGTACTTC
j_gene: TRBJ2-4; v_gene: TRBV28; abundance: .; d_gene: TRBD1; CDR3aa: CASRTGFENIQYF; CDR3nt: TGTGCCAGCAGGACAGGGTTTGAAAACATTCAGTACTTC
j_gene: TRBJ2-1; v_gene: TRBV5-1; abundance: .; d_gene: TRBD2; CDR3aa: CASSLTSGTLYNEQFF; CDR3nt: TGCGCCAGCAGCTTAACTAGCGGGACCCTTTACAATGAGCAGTTCTTC
j_gene: TRBJ1-3; v_gene: TRBV7-8; abundance: .; d_gene: TRBD1; CDR3aa: CASSSRQGAAGNTIYF; CDR3nt: TGTGCCAGCAGCTCCAGACAGGGGGCGGCTGGAAACACCATATATTTT
j_gene: TRBJ2-2; v_gene: TRBV5-6; abundance: once; d_gene: .; CDR3aa: CASSLMGGQSGELFF; CDR3nt: TGTGCCAGCAGCTTGATGGGGGGGCAGTCCGGGGAGCTGTTTTTT
j_gene: TRBJ1-4; v_gene: TRBV6-5; abundance: .; d_gene: .; CDR3aa: CASSLAGAGDEKLFF; CDR3nt: TGTGCCAGCAGTTTAGCAGGGGCTGGGGATGAAAAACTGTTTTTT
j_gene: TRBJ1-4; v_gene: TRBV19; abundance: .; d_gene: .; CDR3aa: CATDRGGGSEKLFF; CDR3nt: TGTGCCACCGACAGAGGTGGGGGGAGTGAAAAACTGTTTTTT
j_gene: TRBJ2-5; v_gene: TRBV5-4; abundance: .; d_gene: TRBD1; CDR3aa: CASSGTGAQETQYF; CDR3nt: TGTGCCAGCAGCGGAACAGGGGCACAAGAGACCCAGTACTTC
j_gene: TRBJ2-7; v_gene: TRBV18; abundance: .; d_gene: .; CDR3aa: CASSPPYGEQYF; CDR3nt: TGTGCCAGCTCACCACCGTACGGCGAGCAGTACTTC
j_gene: TRBJ1-2; v_gene: TRBV2; abundance: .; d_gene: TRBD1; CDR3aa: CASSPELGQGANYGYTF; CDR3nt: TGTGCCAGCAGTCCTGAACTGGGACAGGGAGCTAACTATGGCTACACCTTC
j_gene: TRBJ2-5; v_gene: TRBV13; abundance: .; d_gene: TRBD2; CDR3aa: CASSPHPPGRASPETQYF; CDR3nt: TGTGCCAGCAGCCCTCACCCCCCCGGGAGGGCGTCGCCAGAGACCCAGTACTTC
j_gene: TRBJ2-5; v_gene: TRBV5-1; abundance: .; d_gene: TRBD2; CDR3aa: CASSYGASGQETQYF; CDR3nt: TGCGCCAGCAGCTATGGGGCTAGCGGCCAAGAGACCCAGTACTTC
j_gene: TRBJ1-1; v_gene: TRBV6-5; abundance: once; d_gene: TRBD1; CDR3aa: CASSRRQGNTEAFF; CDR3nt: TGTGCCAGCAGTCGACGACAGGGCAATACTGAAGCTTTCTTT
j_gene: TRBJ2-7; v_gene: TRBV7-7; abundance: .; d_gene: TRBD2; CDR3aa: CASSPGLAGVREQYF; CDR3nt: TGTGCTAGCAGCCCGGGACTAGCGGGAGTTCGCGAGCAGTACTTC
j_gene: TRBJ2-2; v_gene: TRBV2; abundance: .; d_gene: TRBD2; CDR3aa: CASNAGGYWTGELFF; CDR3nt: TGTGCCAGCAATGCGGGGGGCTATTGGACCGGGGAGCTGTTTTTT
j_gene: TRBJ1-4; v_gene: TRBV5-1; abundance: few; d_gene: TRBD1; CDR3aa: CASSSVQGAEGEKLFF; CDR3nt: TGCGCCAGCAGCTCAGTACAGGGGGCAGAGGGCGAAAAACTGTTTTTT
j_gene: TRBJ1-1; v_gene: TRBV13; abundance: .; d_gene: .; CDR3aa: CASSPTAWEAFF; CDR3nt: TGTGCCAGCAGCCCGACAGCGTGGGAAGCTTTCTTT
j_gene: TRBJ1-2; v_gene: TRBV5-1; abundance: .; d_gene: TRBD1; CDR3aa: CASSLDRDRSYTF; CDR3nt: TGCGCCAGCAGCTTGGACCGGGACAGGAGTTACACCTTC
j_gene: TRBJ2-1; v_gene: TRBV7-2; abundance: .; d_gene: TRBD1; CDR3aa: CASSLEGAANEQFF; CDR3nt: TGTGCCAGCAGCTTAGAGGGGGCGGCCAATGAGCAGTTCTTC
j_gene: TRBJ1-5; v_gene: TRBV7-3; abundance: .; d_gene: TRBD1; CDR3aa: CASSCAEGASQPQHF; CDR3nt: TGTGCCAGCAGCTGCGCCGAGGGGGCGAGTCAGCCCCAGCATTTT
j_gene: TRBJ2-2; v_gene: TRBV27; abundance: .; d_gene: TRBD1; CDR3aa: CASSLAQGAFSGELFF; CDR3nt: TGTGCCAGCAGTTTGGCGCAGGGGGCATTTTCCGGGGAGCTGTTTTTT
j_gene: TRBJ1-2; v_gene: TRBV14; abundance: .; d_gene: TRBD1; CDR3aa: CASSAGQGVSYGYTF; CDR3nt: TGTGCCAGCAGCGCGGGACAGGGGGTCTCCTATGGCTACACCTTC
j_gene: TRBJ1-2; v_gene: TRBV20-1; abundance: .; d_gene: .; CDR3aa: CSAQALYGYTF; CDR3nt: TGCAGTGCCCAGGCTCTCTATGGCTACACCTTC
j_gene: TRBJ2-1; v_gene: TRBV14; abundance: .; d_gene: .; CDR3aa: CASSQDFSPNGEQFF; CDR3nt: TGTGCCAGCAGCCAAGATTTCTCCCCTAACGGTGAGCAGTTCTTC
j_gene: TRBJ2-7; v_gene: TRBV7-2; abundance: .; d_gene: .; CDR3aa: CASSLARLANEQYF; CDR3nt: TGTGCCAGCAGCTTAGCGCGTCTAGCCAACGAGCAGTACTTC
j_gene: TRBJ2-1; v_gene: TRBV29-1; abundance: .; d_gene: TRBD2; CDR3aa: CSVEVAGTYNEQFF; CDR3nt: TGCAGCGTGGAGGTAGCGGGGACTTACAATGAGCAGTTCTTC
j_gene: TRBJ2-7; v_gene: TRBV7-2; abundance: .; d_gene: TRBD2; CDR3aa: CASSPTLAGWAYEQYF; CDR3nt: TGTGCCAGCAGCCCCACCCTAGCGGGGTGGGCCTACGAGCAGTACTTC
j_gene: TRBJ2-2; v_gene: TRBV11-1; abundance: .; d_gene: TRBD2; CDR3aa: CASSTGLAETGELFF; CDR3nt: TGTGCCAGCAGCACGGGACTAGCGGAGACCGGGGAGCTGTTTTTT
j_gene: TRBJ2-3; v_gene: TRBV29-1; abundance: .; d_gene: .; CDR3aa: CSVRRGDLADTQYF; CDR3nt: TGCAGCGTCCGGCGGGGAGACTTAGCAGATACGCAGTATTTT
j_gene: TRBJ1-1; v_gene: TRBV7-9; abundance: .; d_gene: TRBD1; CDR3aa: CASSSQGALNTEAFF; CDR3nt: TGTGCCAGCAGCTCCCAGGGGGCTCTGAACACTGAAGCTTTCTTT
j_gene: TRBJ2-1; v_gene: TRBV4-1; abundance: .; d_gene: TRBD2; CDR3aa: CASSHLAGGNYNEQFF; CDR3nt: TGCGCCAGCAGCCACTTAGCGGGAGGAAACTACAATGAGCAGTTCTTC
j_gene: TRBJ2-7; v_gene: TRBV7-8; abundance: .; d_gene: .; CDR3aa: CASSYGTTEPYEQYF; CDR3nt: TGTGCCAGCAGCTACGGGACAACCGAACCCTACGAGCAGTACTTC